The present TCR beta chain was sequenced within a study of blood T cell repertoires in COVID-19. Study details: The analysed material was cDNA or gDNA that came from T cells, B-cell-depleted T cells, or PBMCs.

The assay was immunoSEQ multiplex PCR, and TCRdb's table has in-frame clones only and misses some. The top ten hold approximately 15% of the sample, which has about 50,000 clones, nearly 85% seen once. Germline V gene data show CDR1 as KGHSH and CDR2 as LQKENI. This CDR3 has 15 residues. The ends lost 3 bases at V and 2 bases at J; junction bases unmatched: 5. The sample consisted of peripheral blood. The chain joins TRBV18 to TRBJ2-7, with 9 bases lining up with TRBD2. The source is a man aged 35-49 years with acute or convalescent COVID-19. The CDR3 loop reads CASSPVAGATYEQYF. For the CDR3, the DNA is TGTGCCAGCTCACCCGTAGCGGGAGCAACCTACGAGCAGTACTTC.